This passage covers 9 T cell receptor beta chains from one sample sequenced in a study of T cell repertoires in cytomegalovirus infection. Via MiXCR, TCRdb re-called the reads, giving one row per CDR3 protein. The top ten clones hold 25% of a sample with some 180,000 distinct CDR3 sequences, about 18% of them seen once. The sample comprised CD8+ T cells from PBMCs. Receptors originate from a human donor in good health (CMV status not recorded). Some clones in this sample may be carry-over from other donors' samples.

The gene calls are TRBV7-6 and TRBJ2-1; unclear D gene. The V and J ends lost 1 base and 7 bases respectively, with 11 bases between them. Germline CDR1 reads SGHVS; CDR2 reads FNYEAQ. The CDR3 extends over 14 amino acids. The DNA for the CDR3 is TGTGCCAGCAGCTTAGGAGGCCAGTGGAATGAGCAGTTCTTC. Translation: CASSLGGQWNEQFF.

This chain uses TRBV6-5 with TRBJ1-1; D is possibly TRBD1 (5 bases). CDR1 is MNHEY and CDR2 is SVGAGI in the germline V gene. V gave up 0 bases and J gave up 0 bases, with 11 bases separating them. There are 16 residues in the CDR3. CDR3 nucleotides: TGTGCCAGCAGTTACTCCGGGGGGGAAATGAACACTGAAGCTTTCTTT. Its translation is CASSYSGGEMNTEAFF.

In this sample, this clonotype turned up a few times. The chain recombines TRBV7-9 with TRBJ1-3, with 7 bases lining up with TRBD1. CDR1 is SEHNR and CDR2 is FQNEAQ in the germline V gene (reference sequence). V shed 3 bases, J shed 0 bases, and the junction held 14 bases outside the gene matches. This CDR3 has 19 amino acids. CDR3 sequence: CASSLPTGDPGLSGNTIYF. CDR3 DNA sequence: TGTGCCAGCAGCTTGCCTACAGGGGATCCGGGCCTCTCTGGAAACACCATATATTTT.

This chain joins TRBV11-2 and TRBJ1-2, with 9 bases fitting TRBD1. In germline, CDR1 is SGHAT, CDR2 FQNNGV. The junction had 12 bases not matched to a gene; V was cut back by 4 bases and J by 12 bases. CDR3 length: 14 residues. The CDR3 DNA sequence: TGTGCCAGCAGCTCTTACAGGGGGCGTTCGTACAACACCTTC. This translates into CASSSYRGRSYNTF.

J is TRBJ1-2 and V is TRBV20-1, with D possibly being TRBD1 (5 bases). Trimming stripped 3 bases from V and 0 bases from J, with 26 bases between. Looked up from germline, CDR1 is DFQATT and CDR2 is SNEGSKA (reference sequence). CDR3 length: 19 amino acids. The chain's CDR3 is CSASLGDIANRDSNYGYTF. In DNA form, the CDR3 reads TGCAGTGCTAGCTTAGGAGATATCGCTAACCGGGACTCTAACTATGGCTACACCTTC.

For this clonotype: A junction boundary mismatches the germline segment, possibly from a read error. J is TRBJ2-7 and V is TRBV6-1, with 7 nucleotides matching TRBD1. This CDR3 contains 12 residues. The germline gives CDR1 MNHNS, CDR2 SASEGT. CDR3 in amino acids: CASGETGREQYF. For the CDR3, the DNA is TGTGCCAGCGGTGAGACAGGGCGCGAGCAGTACTTC.

A few counts support this clonotype. The rearrangement joins TRBV20-1 to TRBJ2-7; 9 nucleotides match TRBD1. CDR1 DFQATT and CDR2 SNEGSKA come from the germline V gene (reference sequence). CDR3 length equals 14 residues. J was trimmed by 2 bases and V by 3 bases; bases with no gene match: 5. The CDR3 loop is CSARKDRGAYEQYF. The CDR3 coding sequence is TGCAGTGCTAGGAAGGACAGGGGCGCCTACGAGCAGTACTTC.

This clonotype was seen a handful of times. V gene TRBV15 combines with J gene TRBJ2-3; 9 bases line up with TRBD2. Looked up from germline, CDR1 is LNHNV and CDR2 is YYDKDF (reference sequence). The CDR3 extends over 14 amino acids. The trim removed 5 bases at V and 5 bases at J, leaving 5 bases unmatched. CDR3 region: CATSVRGGKDTQYF. The CDR3 DNA follows: TGTGCCACCAGCGTGCGGGGGGGCAAAGATACGCAGTATTTT. The entire variable domain, with the rest obtained from reference TRBV15 and TRBJ2-3, is as follows: DAMVIQNPRYQVTQFGKPVTLSCSQTLNHNVMYWYQQKSSQAPKLLFHYYDKDFNNEADTPDNFQSRRPNTSFCFLDIRSPGLGDTAMYLCATSVRGGKDTQYFGPGTRLTVL.

This clonotype showed up just a few times. The chain combines TRBV27 with TRBJ2-2, with D perhaps TRBD2 (6 bases). This CDR3 is 14 amino acids long. The germline CDR1 and CDR2 sequences are MNHEY and SMNVEV (reference sequence). The V gene lost 6 bases and the J gene lost 1 base, with 9 bases spanning the gap. The CDR3 bases are TGTGCCAGCAGGTGGGGGGAGAACACCGGGGAGCTGTTTTTT. Protein sequence: CASRWGENTGELFF.